This TCR beta chain was documented in a study of T cell repertoires in cytomegalovirus infection. For the study at large: Indications came from public TCR beta signatures; they pointed to CMV infection and to a matching HLA type.

Study-wide points: The ex vivo response was dominated by HLA-C-restricted CMV-specific TCR beta clonotypes. There were carriers of CMV plus the relevant HLA, and cumulative public TCR beta family frequency identified them.

CDR1 MNHEY and CDR2 SVGAGI come from the germline V gene. CDR3 size: 15 residues. J gave up 5 bases and V 5 bases, and 10 bases lay outside the gene matches. This clonotype was recorded once. Its specificity is not known. TCRdb re-analysed the reads in MiXCR, keeping a single row per CDR3 protein. The profile covers around 530,000 distinct CDR3 sequences, with about 25% appearing a single time and 13% taken by the ten largest. This receptor was identified in a human donor in good health (CMV status not recorded). Some clones in this sample may be carry-over from other donors' samples. The sequencing input was PBMCs. V gene TRBV6-5 combines with J gene TRBJ2-7, with 9 bases lining up with TRBD2. In DNA form, the CDR3 reads TGTGCCAGCAGTCCAAGGCCGGGACTAGCCGACGAGCAGTACTTC. This translates into CASSPRPGLADEQYF.